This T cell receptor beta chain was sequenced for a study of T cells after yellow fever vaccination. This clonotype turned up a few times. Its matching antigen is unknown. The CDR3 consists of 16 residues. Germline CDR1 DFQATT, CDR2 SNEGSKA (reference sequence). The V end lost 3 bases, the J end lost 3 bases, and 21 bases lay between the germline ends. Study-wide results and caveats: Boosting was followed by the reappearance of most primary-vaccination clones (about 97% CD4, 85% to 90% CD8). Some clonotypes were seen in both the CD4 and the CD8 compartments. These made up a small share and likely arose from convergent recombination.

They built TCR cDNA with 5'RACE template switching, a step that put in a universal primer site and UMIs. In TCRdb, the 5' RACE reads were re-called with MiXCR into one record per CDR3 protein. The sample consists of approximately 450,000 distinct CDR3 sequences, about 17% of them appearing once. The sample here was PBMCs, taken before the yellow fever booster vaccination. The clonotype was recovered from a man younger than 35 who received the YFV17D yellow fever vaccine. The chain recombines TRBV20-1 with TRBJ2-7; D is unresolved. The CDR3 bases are TGCAGTGCTAGGGCCTACGAGCTGTCGGGCAGCTACGAGCAGTACTTC. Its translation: CSARAYELSGSYEQYF.